The 24 T cell receptor beta chains below were found in one sample sequenced in a study of vaccination and CD4 T cells after COVID-19. For these TCRs, the target antigens are not known. Treatment specified: approximately nine-day PBMC culture with coronavirus spike peptide pools or control peptides (ViraFEST assay). The Oncomine TCR Beta short-read assay was applied to DNA of cultured CD4+ T cells. MiXCR was run by TCRdb on the PCR reads, yielding one entry per CDR3 protein. The repertoire consists of 10,000 to 15,000 distinct CDR3 sequences, with 50% occurring once and the leading ten covering approximately 33%. What was sequenced was CD4+ T cells from blood, cultured in vitro. The source is a human donor who had recovered from COVID-19.

The chain joins TRBV27 to TRBJ2-2; 8 positions agree with TRBD1. The V segment lost 8 bases and the J segment 6 bases; nucleotides outside the gene matches: 11. The CDR3 extends over 15 amino acids. Per germline, CDR1 MNHEY and CDR2 SMNVEV (reference sequence). The CDR3: CASGSYRGYPGELFF. CDR3 bases: TGTGCCAGCGGTTCGTACAGGGGGTACCCCGGGGAGCTGTTTTTT.

The V call is TRBV6-1, the J call TRBJ2-3; D call uncertain. The ends were cut back, 0 bases at V and 5 bases at J, with 12 bases in the middle. The CDR3 loop spans 15 amino acids. Germline V gene data show CDR1 as MNHNS and CDR2 as SASEGT. This CDR3 reads CASSEARIVKDTQYF. CDR3 nucleotide sequence: TGTGCCAGCAGTGAAGCGAGGATTGTGAAAGATACGCAGTATTTT.

This clonotype has more than one count but fewer than ten. CDR3 nucleotides: TGTGCCAGCAGCTCGGACTGCTACACCGGGGAGCTGTTTTTT. Residues: CASSSDCYTGELFF. The genes are TRBV12-1 and TRBJ2-2; no check of the table's D call, TRBD2, against the DNA was made. TRBV12-1 is tagged as a pseudogene. This CDR3 contains 14 residues.

The chain carries TRBV30 and TRBJ1-5; 8 bases match TRBD1. Germline CDR1 and CDR2: GTSNPN and SVGIG (reference sequence). The CDR3 extends over 14 amino acids. V dropped 2 bases and J dropped 4; count of bases not matched to a gene: 4. The chain's CDR3 is CAWSPTGGNQPQHF. The CDR3 DNA reads as TGTGCCTGGAGTCCTACAGGGGGGAATCAGCCCCAGCATTTT.

This chain joins TRBV12-3 or TRBV12-4 and TRBJ2-2; 10 positions match TRBD1. CDR3 length equals 15 residues. The trim removed 3 bases at V and 6 bases at J, leaving 4 bases unmatched. The CDR3 nucleotides are TGTGCCAGCAGTTTTCGAGGGACAGGGGCCGGGGAGCTGTTTTTT. Encoded protein: CASSFRGTGAGELFF.

The chain combines TRBV7-2 with TRBJ1-4, with D tentatively TRBD1 (6 bases). V lost 3 bases and J 12 bases, leaving 20 bases between the germline ends. The CDR3 totals 15 residues. CDR1 and CDR2 from the germline V gene are SGHTA and FQGNSA. The CDR3 here is CASSFSTDLRGELFF. The CDR3 bases are TGTGCCAGCAGCTTCTCGACAGATTTAAGGGGGGAACTGTTTTTT.

This clonotype was seen only a few times. The J gene is TRBJ2-3, the V gene TRBV7-9; 14 nucleotides align to TRBD2. The CDR3 runs 20 residues. The V gene's germline CDR1 is SEHNR and CDR2 FQNEAQ (reference sequence). Trimming removed 5 bases from V and 1 base from J; junction bases left unmatched: 14. CDR3 DNA: TGTGCCAGCAGCCCCCGGACTTACAGACTAGCGGGGGGGGGCACAGATACGCAGTATTTT. Translating it yields CASSPRTYRLAGGGTDTQYF.

This clonotype showed up just once. At one end, the junction sequence differs from germline, possibly due to a read error. The V and J genes are TRBV6-2 or TRBV6-3 and TRBJ2-5; TRBD2 agrees at 8 bases. This CDR3 is 15 amino acids long. Per germline, CDR1 MNHEY and CDR2 SVGEGT. DNA of the CDR3: TGTGCCGGCAGTCCCGGTAGCGGGGTAGGGGAGACCCAGTACTTC. Translation gives CAGSPGSGVGETQYF.

V and J are TRBV6-2 or TRBV6-3 and TRBJ2-7; D uncertain. Per germline, CDR1 MNHEY and CDR2 SVGEGT. This CDR3 comprises 18 residues. Trimming removed 6 bases at V and 0 bases at J, with 24 bases between. CDR3: CASSPWGMVGTYSYEQYF. CDR3 DNA: TGTGCCAGCAGCCCCTGGGGTATGGTAGGAACATACTCCTACGAGCAGTACTTC.

This chain connects TRBV30 to TRBJ1-1; 7 bases align to TRBD1. Germline assignment: CDR1 GTSNPN and CDR2 SVGIG (reference sequence). The CDR3 consists of 16 residues. V was pared by 2 bases and J by 1 base, with 10 bases of the junction left unmatched. Here the CDR3 reads CAWSRGVTGRNTEAFF. CDR3 in DNA: TGTGCCTGGAGTAGGGGGGTGACAGGGCGGAACACTGAAGCTTTCTTT.

The gene calls are TRBV30 and TRBJ1-5, with D possibly matching TRBD1 (6 bases). Per germline, CDR1 GTSNPN and CDR2 SVGIG (reference sequence). The CDR3 runs 15 residues. V was trimmed by 1 base and J by 2 bases, leaving 12 bases between them. The CDR3 DNA follows: TGTGCCTGGAGTGAGAGGGGGAGAGGCAATCAGCCCCAGCATTTT. Translating gives CAWSERGRGNQPQHF. The whole variable domain, remainder taken from reference TRBV30 and TRBJ1-5, is SQTIHQWPATLVQPVGSPLSLECTVEGTSNPNLYWYRQAAGRGLQLLFYSVGIGQISSEVPQNLSASRPQDRQFILSSKKLLLSDSGFYLCAWSERGRGNQPQHFGDGTRLSIL.

The sample holds a few counts of this clonotype. The chain joins TRBV7-9 to TRBJ1-2; D call uncertain. Per germline, CDR1 SEHNR and CDR2 FQNEAQ (reference sequence). Trimming pared 1 base from V and 1 base from J, leaving 13 bases between. The CDR3 runs to 16 residues. The CDR3 DNA is TGTGCCAGCAGCTTAGTTTCGCCCTCGGGTAACTATGGCTACACCTTC. Its protein product is CASSLVSPSGNYGYTF.

This clonotype was seen a handful of times. The V and J genes are TRBV5-1 and TRBJ2-2; possible D gene TRBD2, 5 bases. The V gene lost 4 bases and the J gene lost 4 bases, with 8 bases spanning the gap. The CDR3 contains 13 residues. CDR1 and CDR2 from the germline V gene are SGHRS and YFSETQ. Here the CDR3 reads CASSPSGTGELFF. The DNA for the CDR3 is TGCGCCAGCAGCCCCAGCGGCACCGGGGAGCTGTTTTTT.

The chain joins TRBV11-3 to TRBJ2-7; D is unresolved. V lost 4 bases, J lost 4 bases, and 11 bases lay in between. This CDR3 region has 13 residues. Germline CDR1 reads SGHNT; CDR2 reads YENEEA. The CDR3 loop is CASSSPRAYEQYF. CDR3 sequence (DNA): TGTGCCAGCAGCTCCCCTCGAGCTTACGAGCAGTACTTC.

This chain links TRBV11-2 with TRBJ1-1; D might be TRBD1 (5 bases). The CDR3 runs to 16 residues. The V gene's germline CDR1 is SGHAT and CDR2 FQNNGV. Trimming took off 1 base at V and 0 bases at J, with 12 bases between the two ends. In nucleotides, the CDR3 is TGTGCCAGCAGCTTAGGGGGGGGGAAGATGAACACTGAAGCTTTCTTT. This gives the protein CASSLGGGKMNTEAFF.

The chain has TRBV28 and TRBJ2-5; D not resolved. The V end was cut by 1 base, the J end by 1 base, with 16 bases between. Germline-derived CDR1 and CDR2 are MDHEN and SYDVKM. The CDR3 spans 17 residues. This chain's CDR3 is CASSLSGPVNPQETQYF. The CDR3 DNA sequence: TGTGCCAGCAGTTTATCCGGCCCAGTCAACCCCCAAGAGACCCAGTACTTC.

The rearrangement links TRBV7-9 to TRBJ2-2, with D possibly TRBD1 on 5 matching bases. The CDR3 is 18 residues long. Trimming cost V 3 bases and J 3 bases, with 20 bases left between them. Per germline, CDR1 SEHNR and CDR2 FQNEAQ (reference sequence). CDR3 in amino acids: CASSLGRFRAGHTGELFF. CDR3 sequence (DNA): TGTGCCAGCAGCTTGGGGCGATTCAGGGCCGGACACACCGGGGAGCTGTTTTTT.

This sequence joins TRBV10-3 and TRBJ1-6; no reliable D call. Trimming took 0 bases from V and 14 from J, leaving 20 bases between them. The CDR3 runs 16 residues. Germline V gene lookup returns CDR1 ENHRY and CDR2 SYGVKD. CDR3: CAISESIAVPGSSLHF. The CDR3, as DNA: TGTGCCATCAGTGAGTCGATTGCCGTCCCGGGTTCGTCCCTCCACTTT.

The chain couples TRBV5-4 to TRBJ2-1, with TRBD2 matching 10 bases. Germline CDR1 is SGHNT and CDR2 is YYREEE (reference sequence). The CDR3 covers 17 residues. Trimming cost V 0 bases and J 4 bases; bases outside gene matches: 7. The CDR3 nucleotides read TGTGCCAGCAGCTTGGACGTAGCGGGGGGCCGGTACAATGAGCAGTTCTTC. Translated: CASSLDVAGGRYNEQFF.

This clonotype appeared a few times. The CDR3 region is CASSNGRGRGAFF. The CDR3 DNA reads as TGTGCCAGCAGTAATGGCAGGGGGCGAGGAGCTTTCTTT. The rearrangement joins TRBV27 to TRBJ1-1, with 8 bases lining up with TRBD1. The V segment lost 5 bases and the J segment 10 bases; nucleotides outside the gene matches: 9. This CDR3 is 13 amino acids long. The germline CDR1 and CDR2 sequences are MNHEY and SMNVEV (reference sequence).

The chain recombines TRBV6-2 or TRBV6-3 with TRBJ1-2, with 7 positions matching TRBD1. The CDR3 is 12 amino acids. J lost 8 bases, V lost 5 bases, and 5 bases had no gene match. Germline V gives CDR1 MNHEY, CDR2 SVGEGT. As DNA, the CDR3 is TGTGCCAGCAGTCAGGGGGGACGGGGCTACACCTTC. It yields the protein CASSQGGRGYTF.

J is TRBJ1-1 and V is TRBV5-8, with 8 bases identical to TRBD1. The germline gives CDR1 SGHTS, CDR2 YDEGEE. CDR3 size: 15 residues. Trimming at V came to 2 bases and at J to 1 base, leaving 4 bases not matched to a gene. CDR3 nucleotides: TGTGCCAGCAGCTTCCGGGACAGGTGGAACACTGAAGCTTTCTTT. Amino acid sequence: CASSFRDRWNTEAFF.

This clonotype turned up a few times. The rearrangement joins TRBV6-5 to TRBJ2-5; unclear D gene. Germline CDR1 reads MNHEY; CDR2 reads SVGAGI. This CDR3 has 12 amino acids. V shed 2 bases and J shed 5 bases, with 6 bases lying between them. In DNA form, the CDR3 reads TGTGCCAGCAGTTACCCCCTGGAGACCCAGTACTTC. Its translation is CASSYPLETQYF.

The chain has TRBV11-3 and TRBJ1-2, with a possible D match to TRBD1 (5 bases). This CDR3 is built from 13 residues. Germline lookup yields CDR1 SGHNT and CDR2 YENEEA. V lost 4 bases to trimming and J lost 0 bases, with 6 bases between them. This chain's CDR3 is CASSSGPNYGYTF. The CDR3 DNA reads as TGTGCCAGCAGCTCGGGACCTAACTATGGCTACACCTTC.